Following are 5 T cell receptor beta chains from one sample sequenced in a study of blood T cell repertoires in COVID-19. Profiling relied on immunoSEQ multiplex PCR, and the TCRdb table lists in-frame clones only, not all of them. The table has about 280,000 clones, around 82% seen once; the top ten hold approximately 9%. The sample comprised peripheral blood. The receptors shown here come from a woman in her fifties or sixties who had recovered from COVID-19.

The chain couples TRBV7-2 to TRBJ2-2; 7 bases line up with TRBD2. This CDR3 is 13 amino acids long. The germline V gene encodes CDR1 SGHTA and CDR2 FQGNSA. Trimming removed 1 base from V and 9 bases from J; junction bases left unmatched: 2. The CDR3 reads CASSLGGSRELFF. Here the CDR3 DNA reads TGTGCCAGCAGCTTAGGCGGGAGCAGGGAGCTGTTTTTT.

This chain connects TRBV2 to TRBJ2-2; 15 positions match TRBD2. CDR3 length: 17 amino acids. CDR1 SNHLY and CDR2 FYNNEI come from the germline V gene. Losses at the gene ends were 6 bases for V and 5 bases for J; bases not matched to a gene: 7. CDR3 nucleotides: TGTGCCAGCAGGGTCCGGACTAGCGGGGGGGAAACCGGGGAGCTGTTTTTT. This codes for CASRVRTSGGETGELFF.

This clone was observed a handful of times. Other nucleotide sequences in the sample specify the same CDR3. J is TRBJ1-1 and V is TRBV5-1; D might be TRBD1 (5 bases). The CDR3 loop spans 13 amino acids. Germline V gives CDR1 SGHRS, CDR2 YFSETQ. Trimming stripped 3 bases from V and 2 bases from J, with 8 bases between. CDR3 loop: CASSSQGNTEAFF. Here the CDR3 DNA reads TGCGCCAGCAGCTCCCAGGGTAACACTGAAGCTTTCTTT.

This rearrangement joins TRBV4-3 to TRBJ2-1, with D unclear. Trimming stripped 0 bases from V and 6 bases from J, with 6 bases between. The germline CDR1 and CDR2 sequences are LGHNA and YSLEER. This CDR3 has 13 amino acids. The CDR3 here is CASSQERGNEQFF. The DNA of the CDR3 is TGCGCCAGCAGCCAAGAGAGAGGCAATGAGCAGTTCTTC.

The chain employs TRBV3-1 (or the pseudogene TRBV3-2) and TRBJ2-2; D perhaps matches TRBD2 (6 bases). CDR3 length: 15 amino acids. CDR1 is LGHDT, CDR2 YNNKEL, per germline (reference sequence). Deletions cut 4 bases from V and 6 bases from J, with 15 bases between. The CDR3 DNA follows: TGTGCCAGCAGCCGCTGGGACTTCTCCTCCGGGGAGCTGTTTTTT. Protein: CASSRWDFSSGELFF.